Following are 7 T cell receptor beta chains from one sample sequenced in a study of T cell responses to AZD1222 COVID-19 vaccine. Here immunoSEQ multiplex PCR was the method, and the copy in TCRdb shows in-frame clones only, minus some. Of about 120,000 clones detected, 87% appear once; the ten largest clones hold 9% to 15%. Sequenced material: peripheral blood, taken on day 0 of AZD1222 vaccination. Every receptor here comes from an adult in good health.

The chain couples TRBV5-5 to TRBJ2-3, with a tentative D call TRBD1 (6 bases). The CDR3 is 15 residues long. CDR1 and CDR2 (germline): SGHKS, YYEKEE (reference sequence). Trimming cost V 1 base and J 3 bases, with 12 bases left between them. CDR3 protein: CASSLSRGWTDTQYF. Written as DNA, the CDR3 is TGTGCCAGCAGCTTGTCCAGGGGTTGGACAGATACGCAGTATTTT. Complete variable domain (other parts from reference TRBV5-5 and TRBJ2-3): DAGVTQSPTHLIKTRGQQVTLRCSPISGHKSVSWYQQVLGQGPQFIFQYYEKEERGRGNFPDRFSARQFPNYSSELNVNALLLGDSALYLCASSLSRGWTDTQYFGPGTRLTVL.

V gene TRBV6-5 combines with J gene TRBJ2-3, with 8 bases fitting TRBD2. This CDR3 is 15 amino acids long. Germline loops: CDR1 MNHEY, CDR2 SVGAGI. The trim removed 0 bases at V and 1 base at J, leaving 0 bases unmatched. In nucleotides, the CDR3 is TGTGCCAGCAGTTACTCCGGGGGGGGCACAGATACGCAGTATTTT. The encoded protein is CASSYSGGGTDTQYF.

In DNA form, the CDR3 reads TGTGCCAGCAGCTTGTCGGCAGGGTGGATTGAGCAGTTCTTC. Its translation is CASSLSAGWIEQFF. The chain uses TRBV11-2 and TRBJ2-1; maybe TRBD1 (5 bases). Trimming left V 3 bases short and J 9 bases short, with 15 bases between. Per germline, CDR1 SGHAT and CDR2 FQNNGV. The CDR3 runs 14 residues.

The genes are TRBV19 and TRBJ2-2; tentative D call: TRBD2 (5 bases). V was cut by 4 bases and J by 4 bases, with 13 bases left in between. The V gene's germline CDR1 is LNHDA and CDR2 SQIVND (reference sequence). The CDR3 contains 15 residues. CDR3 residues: CASSNPGLVTGELFF. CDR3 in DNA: TGTGCCAGTAGTAATCCGGGATTAGTCACCGGGGAGCTGTTTTTT.

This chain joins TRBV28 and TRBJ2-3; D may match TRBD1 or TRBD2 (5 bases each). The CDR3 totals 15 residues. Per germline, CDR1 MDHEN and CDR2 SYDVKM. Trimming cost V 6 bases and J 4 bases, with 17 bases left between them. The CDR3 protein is CASSHRDGVADTQYF. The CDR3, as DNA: TGTGCCAGCAGCCACCGGGACGGGGTAGCAGATACGCAGTATTTT.

The CDR3 region is CASRRTGNSNQPQHF. The CDR3 nucleotides read TGTGCCAGCAGGCGGACAGGGAATAGCAATCAGCCCCAGCATTTT. The rearrangement joins TRBV28 to TRBJ1-5, with 8 bases fitting TRBD1. Trimming cost V 6 bases and J 0 bases; bases outside gene matches: 4. The CDR3 runs 15 residues. Germline-derived CDR1 and CDR2 are MDHEN and SYDVKM.

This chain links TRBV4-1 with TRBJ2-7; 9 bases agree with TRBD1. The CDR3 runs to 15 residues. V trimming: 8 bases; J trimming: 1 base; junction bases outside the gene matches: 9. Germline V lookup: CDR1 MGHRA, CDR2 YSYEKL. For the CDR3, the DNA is TGCGCCAGCCGGCCTGACAGGGGGTTTTCCTACGAGCAGTACTTC. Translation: CASRPDRGFSYEQYF.